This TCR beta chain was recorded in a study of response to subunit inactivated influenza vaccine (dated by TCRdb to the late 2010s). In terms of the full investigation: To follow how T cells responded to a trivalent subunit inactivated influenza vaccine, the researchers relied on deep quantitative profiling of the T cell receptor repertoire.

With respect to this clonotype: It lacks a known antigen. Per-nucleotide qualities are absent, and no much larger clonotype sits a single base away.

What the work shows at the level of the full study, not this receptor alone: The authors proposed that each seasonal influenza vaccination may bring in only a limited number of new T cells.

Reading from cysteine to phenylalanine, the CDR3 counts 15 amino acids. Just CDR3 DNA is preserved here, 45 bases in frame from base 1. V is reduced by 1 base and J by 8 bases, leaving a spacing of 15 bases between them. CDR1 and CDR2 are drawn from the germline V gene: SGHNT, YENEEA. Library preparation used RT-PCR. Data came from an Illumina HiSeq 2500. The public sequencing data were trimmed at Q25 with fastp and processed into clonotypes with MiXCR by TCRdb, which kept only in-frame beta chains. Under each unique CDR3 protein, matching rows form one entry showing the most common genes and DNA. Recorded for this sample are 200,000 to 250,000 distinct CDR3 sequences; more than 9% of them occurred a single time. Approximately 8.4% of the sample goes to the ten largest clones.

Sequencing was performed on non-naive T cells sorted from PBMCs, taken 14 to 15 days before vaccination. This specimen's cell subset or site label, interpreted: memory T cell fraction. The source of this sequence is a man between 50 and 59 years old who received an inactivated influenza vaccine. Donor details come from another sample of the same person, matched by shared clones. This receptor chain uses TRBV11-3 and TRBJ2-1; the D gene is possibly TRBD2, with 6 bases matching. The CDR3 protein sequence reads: CASSLGGAWGDEQFF. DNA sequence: TGTGCCAGCAGCTTAGGCGGGGCCTGGGGCGATGAGCAGTTCTTC.